A single sample is the source of the 26 T cell receptor beta chains below, sequenced in a study of neurological immune-mediated disorders. TCRdb reanalysed the 5' RACE reads using MiXCR and keeps one entry per CDR3 protein. This sample yields fewer than 30,000 distinct CDR3 sequences, of which around a fifth are seen a single time; roughly 16% belongs to the top ten. Sequenced: PBMCs. These receptors were collected from a woman aged 55-70 years in good health.

This clonotype came up many times. The chain has TRBV5-1 and TRBJ2-5; 7 bases fit TRBD1. Germline V gives CDR1 SGHRS, CDR2 YFSETQ. This CDR3 has 15 residues. The trim removed 0 bases at V and 6 bases at J, leaving 8 bases unmatched. The CDR3: CASSLAAAGGKTQYF. As DNA, the CDR3 is TGCGCCAGCAGCTTGGCCGCGGCAGGGGGAAAGACCCAGTACTTC. The whole variable domain, remainder taken from reference TRBV5-1 and TRBJ2-5, is KAGVTQTPRYLIKTRGQQVTLSCSPISGHRSVSWYQQTPGQGLQFLFEYFSETQRNKGNFPGRFSGRQFSNSRSEMNVSTLELGDSALYLCASSLAAAGGKTQYFGPGTRLLVL.

This clonotype was recorded at least ten times. The chain has TRBV9 and TRBJ2-3; the D gene is possibly TRBD1 (5 bases). The CDR3 has 16 amino acids. Germline V gene lookup returns CDR1 SGDLS and CDR2 YYNGEE. Trimming took 4 bases from V and 0 from J, leaving 15 bases between them. The CDR3 DNA follows: TGTGCCAGCAGCCCCAGACAGAGAACTAGCACAGATACGCAGTATTTT. Protein sequence: CASSPRQRTSTDTQYF.

This clonotype was seen repeatedly, ten times or more. Written as DNA, the CDR3 is TGTGCCAGCAGCGATACTACAGGCGAGGAGGGCTACACCTTC. Translated: CASSDTTGEEGYTF. The chain combines TRBV7-8 with TRBJ1-2, with TRBD1 as a possible D gene (5 bases). Trimming removed 5 bases at V and 8 bases at J, with 18 bases between. The CDR3 runs 14 residues. Per germline, CDR1 SGHVS and CDR2 FQNEAQ.

This clonotype was picked up many times. CDR3 sequence: CASSLVPFGAETQYF. The CDR3 DNA sequence: TGCGCCAGCAGCTTGGTACCTTTTGGGGCAGAGACCCAGTACTTC. The V call is TRBV5-1, the J call TRBJ2-5; tentatively, D is TRBD1 (5 bases). The germline CDR1 and CDR2 sequences are SGHRS and YFSETQ. CDR3 size: 15 residues. The germline V and J ends were trimmed by 0 bases and 4 bases, with 13 bases remaining between them.

Ten or more counts support this clonotype. The chain recombines TRBV12-3 or TRBV12-4 with TRBJ1-4; TRBD1 matches 8 bases. The CDR3 totals 14 residues. Germline trimming cut 3 bases from V and 7 bases from J; bases unmatched to any gene: 4. The DNA for the CDR3 is TGTGCCAGCAGTTTCGGACAGGGCTCTGAAAAACTGTTTTTT. The encoded protein is CASSFGQGSEKLFF.

This clonotype was seen repeatedly, ten times or more. J is TRBJ1-3 and V is TRBV5-1; D gene unclear. The germline gives CDR1 SGHRS, CDR2 YFSETQ. The length of the CDR3 is 14 residues. V lost 8 bases and J 0 bases, leaving 12 bases between the germline ends. The CDR3 here is CASRPGNSGNTIYF. CDR3 nucleotide sequence: TGCGCCAGTCGTCCCGGGAACTCTGGAAACACCATATATTTT.

This clonotype was recorded at least ten times. This sequence joins TRBV20-1 and TRBJ2-7; 7 positions agree with TRBD1. The V gene's germline CDR1 is DFQATT and CDR2 SNEGSKA (reference sequence). J was trimmed by 12 bases and V by 5 bases; bases with no gene match: 16. This CDR3 has 13 residues. The CDR3: CSAWDRSTFLAYF. The CDR3 bases are TGCAGTGCTTGGGACAGATCTACGTTTTTAGCGTACTTC.

V is TRBV7-9 and J is TRBJ2-7; TRBD1 matches at 9 bases. Germline V CDR1 and CDR2: SEHNR, FQNEAQ (reference sequence). The CDR3 has 16 amino acids. The V segment lost 4 bases and the J segment 2 bases; nucleotides outside the gene matches: 9. CDR3 in DNA: TGTGCCAGCAGCTCAACCGGGACAGGGAAGACCTACGAGCAGTACTTC. Amino acid sequence: CASSSTGTGKTYEQYF. Using reference TRBV7-9 and TRBJ2-7 for the parts outside the CDR3, the full variable domain is DTGVSQNPRHKITKRGQNVTFRCDPISEHNRLYWYRQTLGQGPEFLTYFQNEAQLEKSRLLSDRFSAERPKGSFSTLEIQRTEQGDSAMYLCASSSTGTGKTYEQYFGPGTRLTVT.

This clonotype has a count of ten or more. The chain carries TRBV11-2 and TRBJ1-1, with D hard to call. Trimming stripped 1 base from V and 7 bases from J, with 13 bases between. Per germline, CDR1 SGHAT and CDR2 FQNNGV. The CDR3 covers 14 residues. The DNA for the CDR3 is TGTGCCAGCAGCTTAGCTGGCTCTGCGGGTGAAGCTTTCTTT. As protein: CASSLAGSAGEAFF.

The rearrangement joins TRBV5-4 to TRBJ2-2; D is tentatively TRBD1 or TRBD2 (5 bases each). Germline V gene lookup returns CDR1 SGHNT and CDR2 YYREEE (reference sequence). There are 16 residues in the CDR3. The V gene lost 4 bases and the J gene lost 0 bases, with 13 bases spanning the gap. DNA for the CDR3: TGTGCCAGCAGCAGGACCGGGACGTCGAACACCGGGGAGCTGTTTTTT. This gives the protein CASSRTGTSNTGELFF.

This chain joins TRBV14 and TRBJ2-3, with a possible D match to TRBD2 (6 bases). The germline gives CDR1 SGHDN, CDR2 FVKESK. This CDR3 is built from 18 residues. Trimming took off 4 bases at V and 0 bases at J, with 20 bases between the two ends. CDR3: CASSPGLHSGTSTDTQYF. As DNA, the CDR3 is TGTGCCAGCAGCCCCGGACTACACAGCGGAACAAGCACAGATACGCAGTATTTT.

At least ten counts were recorded for this clonotype. The genes are TRBV7-2 and TRBJ2-7, with D unclear. V was pared by 0 bases and J by 4 bases, with 4 bases between. The germline CDR1 and CDR2 sequences are SGHTA and FQGNSA. This CDR3 has 12 amino acids. Here the CDR3 reads CASSLALYEQYF. CDR3 bases: TGTGCCAGCAGCTTAGCCCTTTACGAGCAGTACTTC.

This clonotype was seen many times. This rearrangement joins TRBV28 to TRBJ2-6, with 12 nucleotides matching TRBD1. Germline V gene data show CDR1 as MDHEN and CDR2 as SYDVKM. The CDR3 covers 17 residues. Trimming took 3 bases from V and 4 from J; bases not matched to a gene: 4. The CDR3 protein is CASSLGQGAGGANVLTF. In nucleotides, the CDR3 is TGTGCCAGCAGTTTGGGACAGGGGGCGGGAGGGGCCAACGTCCTGACTTTC.

This clonotype has a count of ten or more. V is TRBV2 and J is TRBJ2-1, with TRBD1 matching over 7 bases. Germline V gene sequence: CDR1 SNHLY, CDR2 FYNNEI. The V gene end was trimmed by 2 bases and the J gene end by 0 bases; junction bases not matched to a gene: 1. The CDR3 runs to 15 residues. The CDR3 sequence is CASSERTGSYNEQFF. In DNA, the CDR3 is TGTGCCAGCAGTGAACGGACAGGCTCCTACAATGAGCAGTTCTTC.

This clonotype was recorded a few times. J is TRBJ1-2 and V is TRBV5-1; D not resolved. The CDR3 spans 15 residues. V gave up 0 bases and J gave up 3 bases, with 12 bases separating them. Looked up from germline, CDR1 is SGHRS and CDR2 is YFSETQ. CDR3 amino acids: CASSLEVGGYYGYTF. The DNA of the CDR3 is TGCGCCAGCAGCTTGGAGGTCGGCGGCTACTATGGCTACACCTTC.

This clonotype was seen repeatedly, ten times or more. The chain couples TRBV5-1 to TRBJ2-1, with 8 bases matching TRBD2. This CDR3 is 13 amino acids long. The V gene's germline CDR1 is SGHRS and CDR2 YFSETQ. With V trimmed by 4 bases and J by 6 bases, 3 bases remained unmatched. CDR3 nucleotides: TGCGCCAGCAGCCCGGGGACTAGCAATGAGCAGTTCTTC. Its translation: CASSPGTSNEQFF.

This clonotype was seen repeatedly, ten times or more. V is TRBV29-1 and J is TRBJ1-1; D possibly corresponds to TRBD1 (5 bases). The CDR3 length is 12 residues. Trimming shortened V by 7 bases and J by 6 bases, and 15 bases separated the two germline ends. The germline gives CDR1 SQVTM, CDR2 ANQGSEA. This CDR3 is CSASRQFPEAFF. DNA for the CDR3: TGCAGCGCTTCCCGACAGTTTCCTGAAGCTTTCTTT. Together with reference TRBV29-1 and TRBJ1-1, the CDR3 gives the full variable domain: SAVISQKPSRDICQRGTSLTIQCQVDSQVTMMFWYRQQPGQSLTLIATANQGSEATYESGFVIDKFPISRPNLTFSTLTVSNMSPEDSSIYLCSASRQFPEAFFGQGTRLTVV.

This clonotype was seen many times. The chain links TRBV10-3 to TRBJ1-1; D uncertain. CDR1 and CDR2 (germline): ENHRY, SYGVKD. V dropped 0 bases and J dropped 7 bases, with 15 bases sitting between them. CDR3 length equals 15 residues. Here the CDR3 reads CAISESLEGSGEAFF. In nucleotides, the CDR3 is TGTGCCATCAGTGAGTCCTTGGAGGGTTCGGGTGAAGCTTTCTTT.

This sequence joins TRBV5-1 and TRBJ2-2; D remains unclear. The CDR3 runs 13 residues. The germline V gene encodes CDR1 SGHRS and CDR2 YFSETQ. V lost 2 bases to trimming and J lost 5 bases, with 7 bases between them. CDR3: CASSLWPTGELFF. Here the CDR3 DNA reads TGCGCCAGCAGCTTATGGCCGACCGGGGAGCTGTTTTTT.

Ten or more counts support this clonotype. This chain uses TRBV20-1 with TRBJ2-2; 9 bases align to TRBD1. The germline V gene encodes CDR1 DFQATT and CDR2 SNEGSKA (reference sequence). Trimming took 1 base from V and 6 from J; bases not matched to a gene: 6. This CDR3 contains 15 residues. The CDR3 here is CSARVRDRVSGELFF. CDR3 nucleotides: TGCAGTGCTAGAGTACGGGACAGGGTATCCGGGGAGCTGTTTTTT.

This clonotype has ten or more counts. The chain joins TRBV3-1 to TRBJ2-2; tentative D call: TRBD1 (6 bases). Germline CDR1 reads LGHDT; CDR2 reads YNNKEL (reference sequence). CDR3 length equals 15 residues. Trimming stripped 2 bases from V and 5 bases from J, with 12 bases between. CDR3 nucleotides: TGTGCCAGCAGCCAAACGAGGGGGATGACCGGGGAGCTGTTTTTT. Its protein product is CASSQTRGMTGELFF. Full variable domain (remainder filled in from reference TRBV3-1 and TRBJ2-2): DTAVSQTPKYLVTQMGNDKSIKCEQNLGHDTMYWYKQDSKKFLKIMFSYNNKELIINETVPNRFSPKSPDKAHLNLHINSLELGDSAVYFCASSQTRGMTGELFFGEGSRLTVL.

This clonotype was picked up many times. This chain links TRBV28 with TRBJ2-7; the match to TRBD2 covers 11 bases. The CDR3 has 15 amino acids. V was clipped by 4 bases and J by 2 bases; unmatched bases: 4. Germline V CDR1 and CDR2: MDHEN, SYDVKM. This chain's CDR3 is CASSSPTSGAYEQYF. Here the CDR3 DNA reads TGTGCCAGCAGTTCACCGACTAGCGGGGCCTACGAGCAGTACTTC.

Ten or more counts support this clonotype. This chain links TRBV6-5 with TRBJ2-3, with 10 bases fitting TRBD2. The V segment lost 6 bases and the J segment 5 bases; nucleotides outside the gene matches: 14. The CDR3 consists of 17 residues. The germline gives CDR1 MNHEY, CDR2 SVGAGI. Here the CDR3 reads CASSPPRWASGRDTQYF. The CDR3 DNA sequence: TGTGCCAGCAGCCCTCCCCGGTGGGCTAGCGGGAGAGATACGCAGTATTTT.

This clonotype was observed many times. The chain combines TRBV5-5 with TRBJ2-5; TRBD2 might be the D (7 bases). The CDR3 runs to 14 residues. Per the germline V gene, CDR1 is SGHKS and CDR2 is YYEKEE (reference sequence). V gave up 4 bases and J gave up 4 bases, with 14 bases separating them. The CDR3 reads CASSLRGGAETQYF. DNA of the CDR3: TGTGCCAGCAGCCTTAGGGGGGGTGCAGAGACCCAGTACTTC. The full variable domain, completed using reference TRBV5-5 and TRBJ2-5, is DAGVTQSPTHLIKTRGQQVTLRCSPISGHKSVSWYQQVLGQGPQFIFQYYEKEERGRGNFPDRFSARQFPNYSSELNVNALLLGDSALYLCASSLRGGAETQYFGPGTRLLVL.

This clonotype was seen just once. The gene calls are TRBV9 and TRBJ2-7; the D is unclear. Germline-derived CDR1 and CDR2 are SGDLS and YYNGEE. Trimming took off 0 bases at V and 4 bases at J, with 11 bases between the two ends. This CDR3 is built from 14 residues. CDR3 residues: CASSVDGPAYEQYF. In DNA, the CDR3 is TGTGCCAGCAGCGTAGATGGCCCCGCGTACGAGCAGTACTTC.

This clonotype was seen repeatedly, ten times or more. This chain links TRBV28 with TRBJ1-1; tentative D call: TRBD1 (5 bases). Per germline, CDR1 MDHEN and CDR2 SYDVKM. The CDR3 is 15 amino acids. Trimming cost V 5 bases and J 1 base, with 14 bases left between them. The CDR3 reads CASSRITGANTEAFF. In nucleotides, the CDR3 is TGTGCCAGCAGTAGAATTACAGGAGCGAACACTGAAGCTTTCTTT. Full variable domain (rest looked up from reference TRBV28 and TRBJ1-1): DVKVTQSSRYLVKRTGEKVFLECVQDMDHENMFWYRQDPGLGLRLIYFSYDVKMKEKGDIPEGYSVSREKKERFSLILESASTNQTSMYLCASSRITGANTEAFFGQGTRLTVV.